A selection of T cell receptor beta chains follows, all from one sample in a study of CD8+ T cells in alopecia areata. Method: immunoSEQ multiplex PCR; TCRdb's copy keeps in-frame clones and lacks some. The sample gives 95,000 to 150,000 clones, over 55% of which show up once; approximately 5.1% is in the top ten. Here the sequenced sample was CD4+ T cells sorted from blood, taken at week 4, from a patient treated with tofacitinib. The receptors derive from a human donor with alopecia areata. CDR3s include the opening cysteine and the closing phenylalanine or tryptophan. Clone sizes are given selectively: once, few, many, or a class where the clone is expanded.

v_call,clone_size,j_call,cdr3_aa
TRBV4-3,.,TRBJ1-2,CASSQDVGYYGYTF
TRBV29-1,.,TRBJ2-5,CSVEGQGAGETQYF
TRBV4-1,.,TRBJ1-6,CASSLSDRPVNSPLHF
TRBV7-2,few,TRBJ2-2,CANGDRDRTGELFF
TRBV9,.,TRBJ2-1,CASSGIAGGPYNEQFF
TRBV11-1,few,TRBJ2-5,CASSAGNQETQYF
TRBV29-1,.,TRBJ1-1,CSGGGGDTEAFF
TRBV23-1,.,TRBJ1-2,CASSQLADRHGYTF
TRBV29-1,.,TRBJ2-1,CSVLLTSASSYNEQFF
TRBV28,.,TRBJ2-2,CASQGSPGELFF
TRBV4-1,.,TRBJ2-1,CASSQGQGSYNEQFF
TRBV7-9,few,TRBJ2-7,CASSTGLAGTYEQYF